One sample yielded the 7 T cell receptor beta chains listed below, sequenced in a study of blood T cell repertoires in COVID-19. TCRdb's copy holds only in-frame clones and misses some; the assay was immunoSEQ multiplex PCR. The data contain over 25,000 clones, about four fifths of them singletons. Sequences were obtained from peripheral blood. These receptors were collected from a man older than 75 with active or convalescent COVID-19.

The chain joins TRBV3-1 (or the pseudogene TRBV3-2) to TRBJ1-1; 7 positions match TRBD1. V lost 1 base to trimming and J lost 4 bases; unmatched junction nucleotides: 18. CDR1 LGHDT and CDR2 YNNKEL come from the germline V gene (reference sequence). The CDR3 has 19 amino acids. The CDR3 DNA follows: TGTGCCAGCAGCCAAGGAGTTGTTAACAGGGGAGTTGCGAGCACTGAAGCTTTCTTT. This encodes CASSQGVVNRGVASTEAFF.

The V gene is TRBV5-1, the J gene TRBJ2-3; D uncertain. V was clipped by 4 bases and J by 0 bases, with 9 bases between them. The CDR3 has 14 residues. Germline V gene sequence: CDR1 SGHRS, CDR2 YFSETQ. The DNA of the CDR3 is TGCGCCAGCAGCGCCTCGACTAGCACAGATACGCAGTATTTT. It yields the protein CASSASTSTDTQYF.

This rearrangement joins TRBV29-1 to TRBJ2-5; 8 bases align to TRBD1. V shed 7 bases and J 6 bases; nucleotides not matched to a gene: 7. Looked up from germline, CDR1 is SQVTM and CDR2 is ANQGSEA. The CDR3 contains 12 residues. The chain's CDR3 is CSAWTGSQTQYF. CDR3 DNA sequence: TGCAGCGCCTGGACAGGGTCACAGACCCAGTACTTC.

The chain recombines TRBV5-1 with TRBJ2-1; 14 nucleotides match TRBD2. The CDR3 has 15 residues. In germline, CDR1 is SGHRS, CDR2 YFSETQ. Trimming took 3 bases from V and 8 from J; bases not matched to a gene: 4. The CDR3 loop reads CASSWGLAGVDEQFF. CDR3 DNA: TGCGCCAGCAGCTGGGGACTAGCGGGAGTTGATGAGCAGTTCTTC.

The chain joins TRBV11-2 to TRBJ2-3, with 9 bases lining up with TRBD1. This CDR3 contains 14 residues. Germline-derived CDR1 and CDR2 are SGHAT and FQNNGV. J gave up 3 bases and V 5 bases, and 3 bases lay outside the gene matches. CDR3 bases: TGTGCCAGCAGCGCACAGGGGGCAACAGATACGCAGTATTTT. It yields the protein CASSAQGATDTQYF.

This chain joins TRBV7-2 and TRBJ1-2, with 9 bases matching TRBD1. CDR1 is SGHTA and CDR2 is FQGNSA in the germline V gene. The CDR3 consists of 13 residues. The ends lost 5 bases at V and 8 bases at J; junction bases unmatched: 6. The CDR3 DNA sequence: TGTGCCAGCAGCCAAACAGGGGGCGTAGGCTACACCTTC. Protein product: CASSQTGGVGYTF.

This clone was picked up a small number of times. CDR3 in amino acids: CASSLQGRPNTIYF. In DNA, the CDR3 is TGTGCCAGCAGCCTACAGGGTCGTCCAAACACCATATATTTT. This chain connects TRBV5-6 to TRBJ1-3, with a tentative D call TRBD1 (6 bases). CDR1 and CDR2 from the germline V gene are SGHDT and YYEEEE. Trimming shortened V by 4 bases and J by 6 bases, and 14 bases separated the two germline ends. The CDR3 is 14 amino acids. The variable domain in full, completed from reference TRBV5-6 and TRBJ1-3, reads DAGVTQSPTHLIKTRGQQVTLRCSPKSGHDTVSWYQQALGQGPQFIFQYYEEEERQRGNFPDRFSGHQFPNYSSELNVNALLLGDSALYLCASSLQGRPNTIYFGEGSWLTVV.